A selection of T cell receptor beta chains follows, all from one sample in a study of T cell changes during pregnancy in multiple sclerosis. Libraries were prepared by immunoSEQ multiplex PCR; TCRdb keeps only in-frame clonotypes and omits some of them. The sample yields 50,000 to 75,000 clones, 91% seen once. The sequencing here drew on peripheral blood, taken after pregnancy. Receptors originate from a female donor in good health, enrolled as a control in a pregnancy study. The CDR3 runs from the conserved cysteine through the conserved F or W. Fields, in order: D gene, V gene, J gene, clone size, CDR3 DNA, CDR3 protein. A D gene is named only where the DNA matches it firmly. Clone size is not always given. Where it is, it says once, few, many or a class for expanded clones.

>TRBD1|TRBV5-1|TRBJ1-6|-
TGCGCCAGCAGCTGGACAGGCGTAGGGTCCTATAATTCACCCCTCCACTTT
CASSWTGVGSYNSPLHF
>-|TRBV4-2|TRBJ1-2|-
TGTGCCAGCAGCCAAGATCAGGGACTTCTCTATGGCTACACCTTC
CASSQDQGLLYGYTF
>-|TRBV6-5|TRBJ1-1|few
TGTGCCAGTAAACAGGGCCGTACTGAAGCTTTCTTT
CASKQGRTEAFF
>TRBD1|TRBV27|TRBJ1-1|-
TGTGCCAGCAGTTTATGGACAGGGAGAACTGAAGCTTTCTTT
CASSLWTGRTEAFF
>-|TRBV5-4|TRBJ2-2|once
TGTGCCAGCAGCATAAAAGGGGGCACCGGGGAGCTGTTTTTT
CASSIKGGTGELFF
>TRBD1|TRBV2|TRBJ2-6|-
TGTGCCAGCAGTACTCCGGGACAGATTTCCTCTGGGGCCAACGTCCTGACTTTC
CASSTPGQISSGANVLTF
>-|TRBV2|TRBJ1-6|-
TGTGCCAGCAGTGAATGGGAAGGGAGCACCTATAATTCACCCCTCCACTTT
CASSEWEGSTYNSPLHF
>-|TRBV11-3|TRBJ2-1|-
TGTGCCAGCAGCTTAGAGACTGCAAGCACCAATGAGCAGTTCTTC
CASSLETASTNEQFF
>TRBD1|TRBV29-1|TRBJ1-1|-
TGCAGTCTTTCGACAGGGGGTAACACTGAAGCTTTCTTT
CSLSTGGNTEAFF
>TRBD1|TRBV11-3|TRBJ2-1|-
TGTGCCAGCGAGGACAGGAGTTACAATGAGCAGTTCTTC
CASEDRSYNEQFF
>TRBD2|TRBV5-1|TRBJ2-3|-
TGCGCCAGCAGCGGGGGGACTAGCGGGGGCCGCACAGATACGCAGTATTTT
CASSGGTSGGRTDTQYF
>TRBD1|TRBV10-1|TRBJ2-6|-
TGCGCCAGCAGTGAGTCGCCGATGCAGGGGGCGGCCTCTGGGGCCAACGTCCTGACTTTC
CASSESPMQGAASGANVLTF
>TRBD1|TRBV19|TRBJ1-1|-
TGTGCCAGTAGTATAGACAAACAGGGGTCGAACACTGAAGCTTTCTTT
CASSIDKQGSNTEAFF
>-|TRBV4-2|TRBJ1-1|few
TGTGCCAGCAGCCAAGAAACCCGCGGGGGAAGAAGGAACACTGAAGCTTTCTTT
CASSQETRGGRRNTEAFF
>-|TRBV9|TRBJ1-5|-
TGTGCCAGCAGCCCCGGACAGACTAATCAGCCCCAGCATTTT
CASSPGQTNQPQHF
>-|TRBV19|TRBJ1-6|-
TGTGCCAGTAGTATTCTTAATTCACCCCTCCACTTT
CASSILNSPLHF